This entry concerns a single T cell receptor beta chain. With 60 Vbeta and 13 Jbeta primers, the PCR was carried out. TCRdb's table, derived via immunoSEQ multiplex PCR, lists solely in-frame clones and lacks some. Here the sample spans 180,000 or so clones, roughly 10% being singletons. The donors (healthy individuals) were bone marrow donors. These data are taken from a study of cytomegalovirus exposure and HLA in healthy donors. This CDR3 spans 13 amino acids. Germline assignment: CDR1 LNHDA and CDR2 SQIVND (reference sequence). Trimming cost V 9 bases and J 7 bases; bases outside gene matches: 9. The clonotype was recovered from a woman in her 30s in good health and CMV-seropositive. The V and J genes are TRBV19 and TRBJ1-5; 7 bases are shared with TRBD1. Input material: PBMCs. The CDR3 bases are TGTGCCAGCTCGACAGGGAAGGAGCAGCCCCAGCATTTT. Translation gives CASSTGKEQPQHF.